The 26 T cell receptor beta chains below all came from one sample that was sequenced in a study of T cells in Graves' hyperthyroidism and ophthalmopathy. Researchers took RNA transcripts and amplified the TCR beta CDR3 regions from them. First-round RT-PCR of the TCR CDR3 relied on the HTBI primer set. MiXCR, applied by TCRdb to the multiplex PCR reads, yields one record per CDR3 protein. Of hundreds of thousands of distinct CDR3 sequences listed, 14% are singletons. The sample comprised blood. These TCRs come from a woman aged 18-29 years with Graves' hyperthyroidism.

This chain links TRBV5-1 with TRBJ1-5, with D tentatively TRBD1 (6 bases). Trimming removed 0 bases from V and 9 bases from J, with 13 bases in between. CDR3 length equals 14 residues. Germline CDR1 SGHRS, CDR2 YFSETQ. The CDR3 spells CASSLEGGGRPQHF. As DNA, the CDR3 is TGCGCCAGCAGCTTGGAGGGAGGGGGAAGGCCCCAGCATTTT. The full variable domain, with the rest looked up from reference TRBV5-1 and TRBJ1-5, is KAGVTQTPRYLIKTRGQQVTLSCSPISGHRSVSWYQQTPGQGLQFLFEYFSETQRNKGNFPGRFSGRQFSNSRSEMNVSTLELGDSALYLCASSLEGGGRPQHFGDGTRLSIL.

This clonotype was seen ten or more times. This chain links TRBV7-9 with TRBJ1-4; D gene uncertain. The V and J ends lost 0 bases and 0 bases respectively, with 5 bases between them. CDR1 is SEHNR and CDR2 is FQNEAQ in the germline V gene (reference sequence). The CDR3 consists of 15 residues. CDR3 region: CASSLARATNEKLFF. The CDR3, as DNA: TGTGCCAGCAGCTTAGCACGGGCAACTAATGAAAAACTGTTTTTT. Using reference TRBV7-9 and TRBJ1-4 for the parts outside the CDR3, the full variable domain is DTGVSQNPRHKITKRGQNVTFRCDPISEHNRLYWYRQTLGQGPEFLTYFQNEAQLEKSRLLSDRFSAERPKGSFSTLEIQRTEQGDSAMYLCASSLARATNEKLFFGSGTQLSVL.

This clonotype was recorded a few times. This chain links TRBV7-9 with TRBJ1-3; 7 nucleotides line up with TRBD1. The CDR3 sequence is 14 residues long. After removal of 3 bases from V and 8 bases from J, the junction contained 7 bases not matched to a gene. Germline V gene sequence: CDR1 SEHNR, CDR2 FQNEAQ (reference sequence). DNA of the CDR3: TGTGCCAGCAGCTTGAGACAGGGCGCAGACACCATATATTTT. Its protein product is CASSLRQGADTIYF.

This clonotype was detected ten times or more. The chain combines TRBV30 with TRBJ1-5; no firm D call. Germline V gene sequence: CDR1 GTSNPN, CDR2 SVGIG (reference sequence). V lost 3 bases and J 3 bases, leaving 9 bases between the germline ends. The CDR3 runs to 13 residues. CDR3 coding DNA: TGTGCCTGGAGGCCCGGCAACAATCAGCCCCAGCATTTT. This translates into CAWRPGNNQPQHF.

This clonotype was seen more than once but under ten times. J is TRBJ1-2 and V is TRBV4-1; 7 bases align to TRBD1. The CDR3 has 17 amino acids. Germline V gene data show CDR1 as MGHRA and CDR2 as YSYEKL. Trimming removed 5 bases from V and 4 bases from J; junction bases left unmatched: 16. CDR3 bases: TGCGCCAGCAGCACAGAAGGGCGACAGGGTACTGGCTATGGCTACACCTTC. This translates into CASSTEGRQGTGYGYTF.

This clonotype came up many times. J is TRBJ1-1 and V is TRBV30; no definite D call. The CDR3 covers 12 residues. V was cut by 2 bases and J by 1 base, with 5 bases left in between. Germline loops: CDR1 GTSNPN, CDR2 SVGIG (reference sequence). The CDR3 region is CAWSPQNTEAFF. The CDR3 DNA reads TGTGCCTGGAGTCCTCAGAACACTGAAGCTTTCTTT. Drawing the rest from reference TRBV30 and TRBJ1-1, the complete variable domain is SQTIHQWPATLVQPVGSPLSLECTVEGTSNPNLYWYRQAAGRGLQLLFYSVGIGQISSEVPQNLSASRPQDRQFILSSKKLLLSDSGFYLCAWSPQNTEAFFGQGTRLTVV.

The rearrangement joins TRBV7-9 to TRBJ1-5, with D possibly matching TRBD1 (5 bases). The CDR3 has 17 amino acids. The germline V gene has CDR1 SEHNR and CDR2 FQNEAQ (reference sequence). Deletions cut 6 bases from V and 8 bases from J, with 26 bases between. CDR3 loop: CASSTGSARHKGEPQHF. CDR3 nucleotide sequence: TGTGCCAGCAGTACGGGCTCTGCACGGCACAAAGGGGAGCCCCAGCATTTT.

This clonotype was seen repeatedly, ten times or more. The rearrangement uses TRBV30 and TRBJ1-6; D is uncertain. Trimming pared 4 bases from V and 7 bases from J, leaving 20 bases between. Germline loops: CDR1 GTSNPN, CDR2 SVGIG (reference sequence). The CDR3 has 16 amino acids. CDR3 in amino acids: CAWTWSKRGLNSPLHF. The DNA of the CDR3 is TGTGCCTGGACCTGGTCCAAACGGGGATTGAATTCACCCCTCCACTTT. The full variable domain, with the rest looked up from reference TRBV30 and TRBJ1-6, is SQTIHQWPATLVQPVGSPLSLECTVEGTSNPNLYWYRQAAGRGLQLLFYSVGIGQISSEVPQNLSASRPQDRQFILSSKKLLLSDSGFYLCAWTWSKRGLNSPLHFGNGTRLTVT.

This clonotype was seen a handful of times. This rearrangement joins TRBV9 to TRBJ2-7, with D hard to call. CDR1 and CDR2 from the germline V gene are SGDLS and YYNGEE. Trimming took off 0 bases at V and 6 bases at J, with 13 bases between the two ends. The CDR3 spans 14 residues. CDR3 loop: CASSVATGSLEQYF. The CDR3 coding sequence is TGTGCCAGCAGCGTAGCTACCGGTAGCCTCGAGCAGTACTTC.

This clonotype has a handful of counts. The chain couples TRBV25-1 to TRBJ2-1; 9 nucleotides align to TRBD1. The CDR3 spans 17 residues. Unmatched junction bases numbered 12, after V lost 1 base and J lost 8 bases. Germline CDR1 and CDR2: MGHDK and SYGVNS. The CDR3: CASSEFGQGTDRDEQFF. Here the CDR3 DNA reads TGTGCCAGCAGTGAATTTGGACAGGGGACGGATCGGGATGAGCAGTTCTTC.

The V call is TRBV30, the J call TRBJ1-1; D gene unclear. From germline, CDR1 is GTSNPN and CDR2 SVGIG (reference sequence). This CDR3 is 12 amino acids long. The CDR3 DNA is TGTGGAGCTGTACACGTGAACACTGAAGCTTTCTTT. It specifies CGAVHVNTEAFF.

A few counts support this clonotype. This may arise from a read error, as a much more abundant clone is one base away. V usage is TRBV2 and J usage is TRBJ2-1; 7 bases line up with TRBD2. CDR3 size: 17 residues. V lost 5 bases and J lost 0; bases outside the gene matches: 10. Germline V gene data show CDR1 as SNHLY and CDR2 as FYNNEI. CDR3 sequence (DNA): TGTGCCAGCAGTCCTCCGACTAGCAGGAGCTCCTACAATGAGCAGTTCTTC. Amino acids: CASSPPTSRSSYNEQFF.

This chain connects TRBV3-1 to TRBJ2-1; 12 nucleotides line up with TRBD2. The V and J ends lost 4 bases and 6 bases, in that order; junction bases with no gene match: 7. The CDR3 is 16 residues long. In germline, CDR1 is LGHDT, CDR2 YNNKEL (reference sequence). CDR3 sequence reads: CASSPYRLAGANEQFF. The DNA for the CDR3 is TGTGCCAGCAGCCCCTACCGACTAGCGGGGGCCAATGAGCAGTTCTTC.

This clonotype was counted ten times or more. The rearrangement joins TRBV11-2 to TRBJ2-1, with 7 bases matching TRBD1. The CDR3 runs to 16 residues. Germline lookup yields CDR1 SGHAT and CDR2 FQNNGV. J lost 6 bases, V lost 4 bases, and 12 bases had no gene match. CDR3 region: CASSSLRQGWGNEQFF. The CDR3 nucleotides read TGTGCCAGCAGCTCGCTAAGACAGGGTTGGGGCAATGAGCAGTTCTTC.

This clonotype was observed many times. The rearrangement uses TRBV6-2 or TRBV6-3 and TRBJ2-2; 12 nucleotides match TRBD2. The CDR3 is 17 residues long. V lost 1 base, J lost 4 bases, and 4 bases stayed unmatched. The germline gives CDR1 MNHEY, CDR2 SVGEGT. CDR3 region: CASSYFASGRVTGELFF. CDR3 DNA: TGTGCCAGCAGTTACTTTGCTAGCGGGAGGGTCACCGGGGAGCTGTTTTTT.

The V and J genes are TRBV25-1 and TRBJ1-1; a weak D match, TRBD1 (5 bases). V shed 4 bases and J shed 2 bases, with 11 bases lying between them. The CDR3 is 14 amino acids. Per germline, CDR1 MGHDK and CDR2 SYGVNS. The CDR3: CASSAFDRNTEAFF. The DNA for the CDR3 is TGTGCCAGCAGTGCCTTCGACAGAAACACTGAAGCTTTCTTT.

In this sample, this clonotype turned up a few times. The chain links TRBV5-6 to TRBJ1-2; D unresolved. V was trimmed by 2 bases and J by 2 bases, leaving 7 bases between them. CDR3 size: 13 residues. Per the germline V gene, CDR1 is SGHDT and CDR2 is YYEEEE. In nucleotides, the CDR3 is TGTGCCAGCAGCTTTTACAGCAACTATGGCTACACCTTC. This codes for CASSFYSNYGYTF.

The chain joins TRBV3-1 to TRBJ2-1; 8 bases are a match to TRBD2. The germline CDR1 and CDR2 sequences are LGHDT and YNNKEL (reference sequence). J was trimmed by 9 bases and V by 4 bases; bases with no gene match: 8. CDR3 size: 14 residues. The DNA of the CDR3 is TGTGCCAGCAGCCTTCAGAGCGGGAGTGGTGAGCAGTTCTTC. It encodes CASSLQSGSGEQFF.

The table lists this clonotype with a few counts. The chain is built from TRBV30 and TRBJ2-6; D is perhaps TRBD1 or TRBD2 (5 bases each). This CDR3 is built from 15 residues. Trimming removed 2 bases at V and 2 bases at J, with 10 bases between. Germline assignment: CDR1 GTSNPN and CDR2 SVGIG (reference sequence). The CDR3 sequence is CAWSLGTTGANVLTF. The CDR3 DNA follows: TGTGCCTGGAGTTTAGGGACCACTGGGGCCAACGTCCTGACTTTC.

The V and J genes are TRBV7-2 and TRBJ1-2, with 8 bases matching TRBD1. From germline, CDR1 is SGHTA and CDR2 FQGNSA. V was clipped by 5 bases and J by 4 bases; unmatched bases: 9. This CDR3 spans 15 amino acids. This chain's CDR3 is CASSQGQVLSYGYTF. CDR3 bases: TGTGCCAGCAGCCAGGGACAGGTCCTTAGCTATGGCTACACCTTC.

The J gene is TRBJ2-1, the V gene TRBV11-2, with 7 bases that match TRBD2. The CDR3 consists of 16 residues. Germline-derived CDR1 and CDR2 are SGHAT and FQNNGV. The V and J ends lost 1 base and 2 bases, in that order; junction bases with no gene match: 5. DNA of the CDR3: TGTGCCAGCAGCTTAGGCCTAGCGGTCACCTACAATGAGCAGTTCTTC. Translation: CASSLGLAVTYNEQFF.

The chain couples TRBV3-1 to TRBJ1-2; D gene uncertain. V was shortened by 0 bases and J by 0 bases, with 14 bases between the two germline ends. Germline V lookup: CDR1 LGHDT, CDR2 YNNKEL (reference sequence). The CDR3 totals 17 residues. The CDR3 reads CASSQEGATRTNYGYTF. The CDR3 DNA sequence: TGTGCCAGCAGCCAAGAGGGAGCGACCCGTACTAACTATGGCTACACCTTC.

Only a few counts were recorded for this clonotype. This chain connects TRBV3-1 to TRBJ1-3; TRBD1 agrees at 7 bases. The CDR3 has 16 amino acids. Germline lookup yields CDR1 LGHDT and CDR2 YNNKEL (reference sequence). The V gene end was trimmed by 2 bases and the J gene end by 0 bases; junction bases not matched to a gene: 4. CDR3 in DNA: TGTGCCAGCAGCCAACAGGGGGTGATCTCTGGAAACACCATATATTTT. This codes for CASSQQGVISGNTIYF.

This clonotype was counted only a few times. A read error may produce the germline difference seen at one junction end. V gene TRBV24-1 combines with J gene TRBJ1-1; the match to TRBD1 covers 8 bases. The CDR3 loop spans 13 amino acids. Looked up from germline, CDR1 is KGHDR and CDR2 is SFDVKD. The CDR3, as DNA: TGTGCCGCCAGGCAGACAGGGGACACTGAAGCTTTCTTT. Residues: CAARQTGDTEAFF.

This clonotype was detected ten times or more. The J gene is TRBJ2-1, the V gene TRBV7-2; D gene uncertain. This CDR3 is 19 amino acids long. Germline-derived CDR1 and CDR2 are SGHTA and FQGNSA. Trimming took 0 bases from V and 6 from J, leaving 24 bases between them. CDR3 amino acids: CASSLAFAQAVSTVNEQFF. The CDR3 nucleotides are TGTGCCAGCAGCTTAGCATTTGCTCAGGCAGTCTCGACCGTCAATGAGCAGTTCTTC.

CDR3 residues: CSATLDSSGTEAFF. DNA of the CDR3: TGCAGTGCTACATTGGACAGCTCAGGAACTGAAGCTTTCTTT. This chain uses TRBV20-1 with TRBJ1-1, with D tentatively TRBD1 (6 bases). V lost 4 bases and J 5 bases, leaving 17 bases between the germline ends. Germline-derived CDR1 and CDR2 are DFQATT and SNEGSKA (reference sequence). The CDR3 runs to 14 residues.